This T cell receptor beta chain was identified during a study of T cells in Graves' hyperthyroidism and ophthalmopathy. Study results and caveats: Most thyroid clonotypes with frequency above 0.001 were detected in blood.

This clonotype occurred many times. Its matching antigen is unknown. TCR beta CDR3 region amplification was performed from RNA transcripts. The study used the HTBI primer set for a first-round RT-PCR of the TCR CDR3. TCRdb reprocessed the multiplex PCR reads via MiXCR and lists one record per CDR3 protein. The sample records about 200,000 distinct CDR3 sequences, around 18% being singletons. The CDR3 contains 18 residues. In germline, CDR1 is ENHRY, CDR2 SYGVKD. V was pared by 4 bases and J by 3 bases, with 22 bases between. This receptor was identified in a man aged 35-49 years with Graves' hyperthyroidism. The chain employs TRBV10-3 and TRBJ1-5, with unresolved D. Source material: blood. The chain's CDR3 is CAISGNPGGIESNQPQHF. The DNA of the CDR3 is TGTGCCATCAGTGGTAACCCGGGAGGTATTGAATCCAATCAGCCCCAGCATTTT.